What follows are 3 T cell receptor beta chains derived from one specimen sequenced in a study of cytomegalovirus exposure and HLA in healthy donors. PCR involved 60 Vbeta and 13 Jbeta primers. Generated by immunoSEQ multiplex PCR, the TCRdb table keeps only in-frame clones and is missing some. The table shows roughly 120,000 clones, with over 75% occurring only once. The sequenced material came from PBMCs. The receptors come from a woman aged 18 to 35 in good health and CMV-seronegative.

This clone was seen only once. The CDR3 DNA follows: TGTGCCAGCAGCTTAGCGTATTGCGGCACAGCGGACACTGAAGCTTTCTTT. This sequence encodes CASSLAYCGTADTEAFF. The genes are TRBV11-1 and TRBJ1-1; no clear D gene. Germline assignment: CDR1 SGHAT and CDR2 FQDESV (reference sequence). The V end lost 0 bases, the J end lost 3 bases, and 17 bases lay between the germline ends. This CDR3 has 17 residues.

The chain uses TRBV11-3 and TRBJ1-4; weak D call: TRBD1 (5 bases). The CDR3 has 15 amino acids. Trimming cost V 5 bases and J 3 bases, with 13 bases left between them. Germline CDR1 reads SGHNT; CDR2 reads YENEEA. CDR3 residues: CASSQRKGSNEKLFF. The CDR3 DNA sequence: TGTGCCAGCAGCCAACGGAAGGGGTCTAATGAAAAACTGTTTTTT.

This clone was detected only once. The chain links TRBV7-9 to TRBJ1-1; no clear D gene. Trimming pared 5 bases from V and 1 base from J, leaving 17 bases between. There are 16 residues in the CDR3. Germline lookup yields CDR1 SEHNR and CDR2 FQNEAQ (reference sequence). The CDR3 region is CASSPDWGGWNTEAFF. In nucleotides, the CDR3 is TGTGCCAGCAGCCCGGATTGGGGAGGATGGAACACTGAAGCTTTCTTT.